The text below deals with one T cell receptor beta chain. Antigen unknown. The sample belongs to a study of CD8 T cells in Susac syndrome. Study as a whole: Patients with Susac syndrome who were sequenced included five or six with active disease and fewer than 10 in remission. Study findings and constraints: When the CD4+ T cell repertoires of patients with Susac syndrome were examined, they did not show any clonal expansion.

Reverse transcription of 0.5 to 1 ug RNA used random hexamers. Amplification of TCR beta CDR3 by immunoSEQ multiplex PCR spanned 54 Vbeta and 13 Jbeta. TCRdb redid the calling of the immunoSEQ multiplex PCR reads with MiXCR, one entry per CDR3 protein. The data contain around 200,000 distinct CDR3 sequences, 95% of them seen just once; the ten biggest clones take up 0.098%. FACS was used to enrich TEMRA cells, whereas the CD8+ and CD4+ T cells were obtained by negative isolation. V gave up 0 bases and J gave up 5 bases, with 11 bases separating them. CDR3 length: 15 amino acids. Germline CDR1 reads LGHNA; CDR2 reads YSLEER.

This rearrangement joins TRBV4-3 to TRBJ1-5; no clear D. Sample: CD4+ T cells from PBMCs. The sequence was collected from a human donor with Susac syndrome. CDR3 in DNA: TGCGCCAGCAGCCAAGAAGGCTTCGGCCATCAGCCCCAGCATTTT. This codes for CASSQEGFGHQPQHF.